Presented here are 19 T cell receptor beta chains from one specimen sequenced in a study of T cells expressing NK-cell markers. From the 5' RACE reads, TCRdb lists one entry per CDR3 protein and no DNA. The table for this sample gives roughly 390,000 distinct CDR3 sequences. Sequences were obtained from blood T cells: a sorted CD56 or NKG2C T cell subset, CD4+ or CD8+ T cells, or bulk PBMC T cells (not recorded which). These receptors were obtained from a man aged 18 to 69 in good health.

This chain's CDR3 is CASSLPWADYGYTF. The rearrangement uses TRBV7-2 and TRBJ1-2. Germline V gene sequence: CDR1 SGHTA, CDR2 FQGNSA. This CDR3 has 14 residues.

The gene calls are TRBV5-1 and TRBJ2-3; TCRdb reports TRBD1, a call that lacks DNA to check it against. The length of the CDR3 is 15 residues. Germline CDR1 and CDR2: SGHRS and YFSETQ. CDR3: CASSLERGSTDTQYF.

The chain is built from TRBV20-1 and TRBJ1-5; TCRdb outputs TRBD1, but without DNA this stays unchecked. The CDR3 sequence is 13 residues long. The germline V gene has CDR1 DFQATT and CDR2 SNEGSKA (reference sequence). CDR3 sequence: CSAREYPPGTQHF.

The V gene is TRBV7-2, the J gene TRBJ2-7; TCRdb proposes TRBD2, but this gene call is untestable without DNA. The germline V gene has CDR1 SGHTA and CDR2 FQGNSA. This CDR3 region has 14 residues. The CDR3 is CASSLTSGEYEQYF.

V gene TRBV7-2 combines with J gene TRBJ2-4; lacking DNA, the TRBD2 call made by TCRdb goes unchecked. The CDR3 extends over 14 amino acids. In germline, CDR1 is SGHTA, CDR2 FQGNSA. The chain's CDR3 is CASSLAVRQDIQYF. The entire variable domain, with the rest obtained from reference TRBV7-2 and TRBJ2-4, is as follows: GAGVSQSPSNKVTEKGKDVELRCDPISGHTALYWYRQSLGQGLEFLIYFQGNSAPDKSGLPSDRFSAERTGGSVSTLTIQRTQQEDSAVYLCASSLAVRQDIQYFGAGTRLSVL.

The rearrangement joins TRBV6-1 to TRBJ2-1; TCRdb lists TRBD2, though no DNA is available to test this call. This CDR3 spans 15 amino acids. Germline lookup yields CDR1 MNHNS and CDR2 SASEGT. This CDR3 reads CASRHSGDVYNEQFF.

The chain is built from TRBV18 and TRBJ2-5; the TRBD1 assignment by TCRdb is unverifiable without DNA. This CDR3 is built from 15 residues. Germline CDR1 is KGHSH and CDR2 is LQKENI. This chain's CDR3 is CASSPLLGPMETQYF.

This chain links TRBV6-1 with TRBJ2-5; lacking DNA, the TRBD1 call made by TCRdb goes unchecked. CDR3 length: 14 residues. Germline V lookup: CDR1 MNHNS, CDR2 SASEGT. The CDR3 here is CATRTGMYQETQYF.

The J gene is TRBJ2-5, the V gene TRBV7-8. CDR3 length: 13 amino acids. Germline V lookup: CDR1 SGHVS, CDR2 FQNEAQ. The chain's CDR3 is CASSLGLKETQYF.

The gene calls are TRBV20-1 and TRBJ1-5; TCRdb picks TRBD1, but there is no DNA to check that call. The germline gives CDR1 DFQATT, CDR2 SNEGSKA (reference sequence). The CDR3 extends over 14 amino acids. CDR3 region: CSARRVQGGQPQHF.

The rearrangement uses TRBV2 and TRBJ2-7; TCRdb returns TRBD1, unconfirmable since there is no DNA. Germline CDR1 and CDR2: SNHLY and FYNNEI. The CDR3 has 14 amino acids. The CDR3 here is CASSDQTPNLEQYF.

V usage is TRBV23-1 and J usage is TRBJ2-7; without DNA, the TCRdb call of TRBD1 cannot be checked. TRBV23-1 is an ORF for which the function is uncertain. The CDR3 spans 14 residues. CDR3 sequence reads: CASSQPRQVHEQYF.

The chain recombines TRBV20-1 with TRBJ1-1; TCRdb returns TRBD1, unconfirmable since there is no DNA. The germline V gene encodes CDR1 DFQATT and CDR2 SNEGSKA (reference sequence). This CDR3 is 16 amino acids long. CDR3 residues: CSARDGTGAATYQAFF.

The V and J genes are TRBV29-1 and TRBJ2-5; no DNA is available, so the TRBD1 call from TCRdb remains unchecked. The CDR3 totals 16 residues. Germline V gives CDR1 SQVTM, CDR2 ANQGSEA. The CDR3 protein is CSVEDILHGGAKTQYF.

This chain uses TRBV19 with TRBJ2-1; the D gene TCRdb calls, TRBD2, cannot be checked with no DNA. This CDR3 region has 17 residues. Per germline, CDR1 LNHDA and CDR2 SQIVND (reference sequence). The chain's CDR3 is CASQGLAGGRSYNEQFF.

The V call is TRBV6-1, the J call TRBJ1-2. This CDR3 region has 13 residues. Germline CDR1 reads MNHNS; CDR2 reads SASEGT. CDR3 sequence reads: CASSEQLNYGYTF.

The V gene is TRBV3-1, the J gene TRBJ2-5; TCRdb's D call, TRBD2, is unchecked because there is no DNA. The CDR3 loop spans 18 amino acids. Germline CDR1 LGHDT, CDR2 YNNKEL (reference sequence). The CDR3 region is CASSHPGLAGGQRGTQYF.

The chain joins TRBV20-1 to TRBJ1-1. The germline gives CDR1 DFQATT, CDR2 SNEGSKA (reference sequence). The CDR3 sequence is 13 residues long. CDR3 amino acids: CSARVLRAGEAFF.

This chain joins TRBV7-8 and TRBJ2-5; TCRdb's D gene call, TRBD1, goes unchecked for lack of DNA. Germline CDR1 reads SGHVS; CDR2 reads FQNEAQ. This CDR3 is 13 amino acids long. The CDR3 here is CASSLTGYKTQYF.